The TCR beta chain described here comes from a study of blood T cell repertoires in COVID-19 (dated by TCRdb to 2019 to 2021). Notes on the research overall: Samples covering the acute and convalescent phases of COVID-19 were provided by collaborators in the United States, Italy and Spain. The prospective study material was composed of cDNA or gDNA derived from T cells, B-cell-depleted T cells, or PBMCs. The dataset comprised deeply sampled blood TCRbeta repertoires from subjects exposed to, actively infected with, or recovered from COVID-19. The repertoires were made available in a free public database intended to serve as a resource for research on the immune response to SARS-CoV-2. The samples were drawn from two sources: the first 160 participants of the ongoing ImmuneRACE study, and 1,200 or so subjects contributed by 6 global collaborators. Sample metadata almost always included a de-identified subject ID, COVID-19 status, age in years and sex. HLA class I and class II types, where available, came from metadata supplied by the sample provider rather than from assay-based typing. General study outcomes and caveats: The amount of clinical and demographic metadata varied by source and participant and was provided uncurated.

TCRbeta CDR3 regions were amplified from genomic DNA using the immunoSEQ Assay, a bias-controlled multiplex PCR. The paper's data handling went like this. Within the assay, amplification of reference gene primers was used to estimate how many nucleated cells each sample contained. To quantify the absolute abundance of each unique TCRbeta CDR3 rearrangement, sequence reads were collapsed and filtered. For each sample, productive Simpson clonality was calculated as the square root of Simpson's diversity index over productive rearrangements. TCRdb retrieved this table from immuneACCESS and kept in-frame rearrangements only. Not all clones are present; in checked studies, unresolved V genes account for under half, and no reason is known for the remainder. V and J calls and clone size are given by that table; D and trimming were obtained from the DNA. In all, the sample holds approximately 180,000 clones, and 89% of those were seen once. The biggest ten clones account for approximately 2.3% of the sample.

Based on the germline V gene (reference sequence), the CDR1 and CDR2 sequences are MNHEY and SMNVEV. Reading from cysteine to phenylalanine, the CDR3 counts 13 amino acids. Just CDR3 DNA is preserved here, 39 bases in frame from base 1. V drops 6 bases and J drops 5 bases, leaving 14 bases in between. Participants in the prospective study were enrolled through a virtual design, were aged about 18 to 90 years, and lived in 24 United States geographic areas. In the prospective study, participants were assigned to cohorts based on the clinical history participants reported in a screening survey and a study questionnaire. Each participant in the prospective study had whole blood, serum and a nasopharyngeal or oropharyngeal swab collected by mobile phlebotomists. Prospective study participants could optionally give additional blood draws and questionnaires over an approximately 2-month period. Before DNA extraction, blood samples from the prospective study were shipped at room temperature or frozen.

As regards this clone: What this receptor recognizes is not known. No base-level quality is on record; no much larger clone is a single base apart.

Rearrangement joined TRBV27 to TRBJ2-7; the D gene is perhaps TRBD2, on 5 matching bases. Material: PBMCs or T cells enriched from blood (not recorded which). The clonotype originates from a woman between 35 and 50 years old with acute COVID-19. CDR3 reads: CASRSHSGHEQYF. The nucleotide sequence reads TGTGCCAGCAGGTCCCACAGCGGCCACGAGCAGTACTTC.